This is a list of T cell receptor beta chains from one sample in a study of molecular identifiers for immune sequencing clone quantification. Each CDR3 protein is one row after TCRdb ran MiXCR on the PCR reads. The repertoire holds under 600,000 distinct CDR3 sequences, with about 26% as singletons. The sequenced material came from naive CD8+ T cells from blood, with Jurkat cell RNA spiked in. These receptors all stem from a human donor in good health. Some libraries in this study had Jurkat cell RNA spiked in. The CDR3 runs from the conserved cysteine through the conserved F or W. D genes are given only for firm matches. The size entry is marked missing in some rows and otherwise reads once, few, many or a size class.

size	D	J	V	length	CDR3	DNA
few	TRBD1	TRBJ1-6	TRBV5-6	16	CASSLGRGTGGSPLHF	TGTGCCAGCAGCTTGGGGCGAGGTACAGGGGGTTCACCCCTCCACTTT
-	TRBD1	TRBJ2-7	TRBV5-1	15	CASSLARGSIYEQYF	TGCGCCAGCAGCTTGGCCAGGGGGAGTATCTACGAGCAGTACTTC
many	-	TRBJ2-7	TRBV29-1	10	CSVDAGEQYF	TGCAGCGTTGACGCCGGGGAGCAGTACTTC
many	-	TRBJ2-7	TRBV20-1	13	CSARVGASYEQYF	TGCAGTGCTAGAGTCGGGGCCTCCTACGAGCAGTACTTC
-	-	TRBJ1-1	TRBV7-3	14	CASPLGGGWTEAFF	TGTGCCAGCCCCTTGGGGGGGGGATGGACTGAAGCTTTCTTT
-	-	TRBJ2-3	TRBV6-5	16	CASSSQTHPKTDTQYF	TGTGCCAGCAGTTCACAGACCCACCCGAAAACAGATACGCAGTATTTT
-	-	TRBJ1-2	TRBV29-1	15	CSVEGYMGMGYGYTF	TGCAGCGTTGAAGGGTACATGGGGATGGGCTATGGCTACACCTTC
few	-	TRBJ2-7	TRBV20-1	13	CSARGDDSYEQYF	TGCAGTGCTAGAGGCGACGACAGCTACGAGCAGTACTTC
few	-	TRBJ1-5	TRBV4-3	15	CASSQVLGAGQPQHF	TGCGCCAGCAGCCAAGTGTTGGGGGCAGGTCAGCCCCAGCATTTT
few	-	TRBJ2-7	TRBV2	14	CASSRGVGGSEQYF	TGTGCCAGCAGTAGGGGCGTTGGGGGGAGCGAGCAGTACTTC
-	TRBD2	TRBJ2-5	TRBV7-9	13	CASSTSERETQYF	TGTGCCAGCAGCACTAGCGAGAGGGAGACCCAGTACTTC
-	TRBD1	TRBJ1-2	TRBV4-1	17	CASSQEVQGEFMDGYTF	TGCGCCAGCAGCCAAGAAGTACAGGGGGAGTTCATGGATGGCTACACCTTC